Below, 10 T cell receptor beta chains from the same sample are listed, as sequenced in a study of T cell responses to AZD1222 COVID-19 vaccine. Sequencing used immunoSEQ multiplex PCR; TCRdb keeps in-frame clones, though not all of them. The sample carries 110,000 to 150,000 clones, 90% recorded once. Sequencing was performed on peripheral blood, taken on day 0 of AZD1222 vaccination. The receptors come from an adult in good health.

The rearrangement links TRBV19 to TRBJ2-1, with a weak D call TRBD1 (5 bases). The CDR3 loop spans 13 amino acids. Germline V CDR1 and CDR2: LNHDA, SQIVND (reference sequence). V was clipped by 5 bases and J by 10 bases, with 15 bases between them. The CDR3 protein is CASSDDSLNEQFF. The CDR3 DNA follows: TGTGCCAGTAGTGACGACAGTCTCAACGAGCAGTTCTTC.

The chain uses TRBV12-5 and TRBJ2-2; TRBD1 might be the D (5 bases). The CDR3 length is 15 residues. Germline values: CDR1 LGHNT, CDR2 FRNRAP. Deletions cut 5 bases from V and 4 bases from J, with 14 bases between. The CDR3 region is CASGPYVGVTGELFF. In nucleotides, the CDR3 is TGTGCTAGTGGTCCGTACGTAGGGGTCACCGGGGAGCTGTTTTTT.

The V gene is TRBV30, the J gene TRBJ1-2, with D perhaps matching TRBD1 (6 bases). Per the germline V gene, CDR1 is GTSNPN and CDR2 is SVGIG (reference sequence). Trimming pared 4 bases from V and 7 bases from J, leaving 10 bases between. There are 11 residues in the CDR3. CDR3 sequence: CAWIKGGGYTF. CDR3 nucleotides: TGTGCCTGGATAAAGGGGGGTGGCTACACCTTC.

The V call is TRBV3-1 (or the pseudogene TRBV3-2), the J call TRBJ1-4; weak D call: TRBD1 (5 bases). This CDR3 is 14 amino acids long. The V gene lost 3 bases and the J gene lost 8 bases, with 13 bases spanning the gap. Germline V lookup: CDR1 LGHDT, CDR2 YNNKEL (reference sequence). The DNA for the CDR3 is TGTGCCAGCAGCCAGGCCTGGGGCGGGGAAAAACTGTTTTTT. Translating gives CASSQAWGGEKLFF.

The chain recombines TRBV2 with TRBJ1-5; perhaps TRBD1 as D (5 bases). CDR3 length equals 15 residues. Trimming left V 4 bases short and J 4 bases short, with 14 bases between. Looked up from germline, CDR1 is SNHLY and CDR2 is FYNNEI. The CDR3 sequence is CASSGGRGGNQPQHF. CDR3 coding DNA: TGTGCCAGCAGTGGGGGTAGGGGAGGGAATCAGCCCCAGCATTTT.

This chain connects TRBV15 to TRBJ2-5; possible D gene TRBD1, 6 bases. V dropped 3 bases and J dropped 1 base, with 24 bases sitting between them. CDR1 is LNHNV, CDR2 YYDKDF, per germline (reference sequence). The CDR3 length is 19 residues. CDR3 sequence reads: CATSSAQGLGARLQETQYF. The CDR3 coding sequence is TGTGCCACCAGCAGTGCCCAAGGTCTGGGGGCGAGGCTCCAAGAGACCCAGTACTTC. The full variable domain, completed using reference TRBV15 and TRBJ2-5, is DAMVIQNPRYQVTQFGKPVTLSCSQTLNHNVMYWYQQKSSQAPKLLFHYYDKDFNNEADTPDNFQSRRPNTSFCFLDIRSPGLGDTAMYLCATSSAQGLGARLQETQYFGPGTRLLVL.

V is TRBV14 and J is TRBJ2-1; D may be TRBD1 (5 bases). This CDR3 comprises 13 residues. Germline V gene data show CDR1 as SGHDN and CDR2 as FVKESK. V was cut by 0 bases and J by 6 bases, with 6 bases left in between. As DNA, the CDR3 is TGTGCCAGCAGCCAAGAAAGGGGCAATGAGCAGTTCTTC. Protein sequence: CASSQERGNEQFF.

The sample holds one count of this clone. V gene TRBV19 combines with J gene TRBJ2-6, with D unclear. Germline assignment: CDR1 LNHDA and CDR2 SQIVND (reference sequence). There are 14 residues in the CDR3. Deletions cut 4 bases from V and 3 bases from J, with 7 bases between. In DNA form, the CDR3 reads TGTGCCAGTAGTAGGGATCGTGGGGCCAACGTCCTGACTTTC. Its protein product is CASSRDRGANVLTF.

This sequence joins TRBV12-3 or TRBV12-4 and TRBJ1-4, with no clear D. The CDR3 loop spans 11 amino acids. Trimming left V 6 bases short and J 7 bases short, with 6 bases between. The CDR3 reads CASRRREKLFF. For the CDR3, the DNA is TGTGCCAGCAGGAGGCGTGAAAAACTGTTTTTT.

The chain employs TRBV27 and TRBJ2-1, with D unclear. The CDR3 covers 12 residues. Germline V gene lookup returns CDR1 MNHEY and CDR2 SMNVEV (reference sequence). V was trimmed by 5 bases and J by 4 bases, leaving 6 bases between them. The CDR3 spells CASSTTYNEQFF. In DNA form, the CDR3 reads TGTGCCAGCAGTACTACTTACAATGAGCAGTTCTTC.